One and the same sample provided the 12 T cell receptor beta chains below, sequenced in a study of cytomegalovirus exposure and HLA in healthy donors. Sequenced by immunoSEQ multiplex PCR; TCRdb stores in-frame clones only, minus some. The table shows about 140,000 clones, with roughly 90% occurring only once. Material for sequencing was PBMCs. The receptors were sampled from a man aged 18 to 29 in good health and CMV-seronegative.

The chain links TRBV7-9 to TRBJ2-7, with TRBD1 matching over 10 bases. Germline V gene sequence: CDR1 SEHNR, CDR2 FQNEAQ (reference sequence). J lost 0 bases, V lost 5 bases, and 4 bases had no gene match. The CDR3 has 15 amino acids. CDR3 nucleotide sequence: TGTGCCAGCAGCGACAGGGGGCTCCGCTCCTACGAGCAGTACTTC. Residues: CASSDRGLRSYEQYF.

V and J are TRBV7-8 and TRBJ1-1; D is unresolved. Germline V lookup: CDR1 SGHVS, CDR2 FQNEAQ. Trimming pared 2 bases from V and 1 base from J, leaving 5 bases between. This CDR3 is 13 amino acids long. The CDR3 loop reads CASSLSGNTEAFF. The CDR3 DNA sequence: TGTGCCAGCAGCTTATCGGGGAACACTGAAGCTTTCTTT.

This chain connects TRBV30 to TRBJ1-5; 9 bases align to TRBD1. J lost 2 bases, V lost 1 base, and 3 bases had no gene match. Germline V lookup: CDR1 GTSNPN, CDR2 SVGIG (reference sequence). This CDR3 region has 15 residues. The CDR3 DNA is TGTGCCTGGAGTGCCCGGGACAGGGGCAATCAGCCCCAGCATTTT. Translating it yields CAWSARDRGNQPQHF.

This clone was seen a handful of times. This sequence joins TRBV18 and TRBJ1-2, with 7 positions matching TRBD1. The trim removed 6 bases at V and 0 bases at J, leaving 4 bases unmatched. Germline V gene data show CDR1 as KGHSH and CDR2 as LQKENI. The CDR3 consists of 14 residues. CDR3 in amino acids: CASSPGTANYGYTF. The CDR3 DNA is TGTGCCAGCTCCCCCGGGACAGCTAACTATGGCTACACCTTC. Based on the CDR3 plus reference TRBV18 and TRBJ1-2, the full variable domain is NAGVMQNPRHLVRRRGQEARLRCSPMKGHSHVYWYRQLPEEGLKFMVYLQKENIIDESGMPKERFSAEFPKEGPSILRIQQVVRGDSAAYFCASSPGTANYGYTFGSGTRLTVV.

The chain couples TRBV11-2 to TRBJ1-1, with 7 bases fitting TRBD1. This CDR3 has 15 residues. CDR1 is SGHAT, CDR2 FQNNGV, per germline. V gave up 4 bases and J gave up 1 base; unmatched junction bases: 6. The CDR3 DNA sequence: TGTGCCAGCAGCTCAGGGGGGAGAGGGAACACTGAAGCTTTCTTT. Encoded protein: CASSSGGRGNTEAFF. The full variable domain, its missing parts supplied by reference TRBV11-2 and TRBJ1-1, is EAGVAQSPRYKIIEKRQSVAFWCNPISGHATLYWYQQILGQGPKLLIQFQNNGVVDDSQLPKDRFSAERLKGVDSTLKIQPAKLEDSAVYLCASSSGGRGNTEAFFGQGTRLTVV.

The chain's CDR3 is CASSFGQGDTGELFF. CDR3 DNA sequence: TGTGCCAGCAGCTTTGGGCAGGGGGACACCGGGGAGCTGTTTTTT. This rearrangement joins TRBV7-9 to TRBJ2-2, with 7 bases lining up with TRBD1. After removal of 3 bases from V and 3 bases from J, the junction contained 4 bases not matched to a gene. CDR3 length: 15 residues. Germline V lookup: CDR1 SEHNR, CDR2 FQNEAQ (reference sequence).

A remark on this clone: The identical CDR3 is also encoded by other nucleotide sequences in the sample. V usage is TRBV28 and J usage is TRBJ1-1; the D is unclear. The CDR3 is 12 residues long. Trimming shortened V by 3 bases and J by 5 bases, and 7 bases separated the two germline ends. Per the germline V gene, CDR1 is MDHEN and CDR2 is SYDVKM. CDR3 region: CASSLGSTEAFF. As DNA, the CDR3 is TGTGCCAGCAGTTTGGGGAGTACTGAAGCTTTCTTT.

V usage is TRBV18 and J usage is TRBJ1-4; weak D call: TRBD1 (6 bases). Germline-derived CDR1 and CDR2 are KGHSH and LQKENI. V was cut by 6 bases and J by 5 bases, with 16 bases left in between. The CDR3 has 15 amino acids. DNA of the CDR3: TGTGCCAGCTCGTCACGTCAGGGGCAAAATGAAAAACTGTTTTTT. Translated: CASSSRQGQNEKLFF.

This clone was detected only once. The chain joins TRBV29-1 to TRBJ1-2; 9 nucleotides match TRBD1. The CDR3 loop spans 14 amino acids. The J segment lost 7 bases and the V segment lost 0 bases, leaving 6 bases of the junction unmatched. Germline values: CDR1 SQVTM, CDR2 ANQGSEA. DNA for the CDR3: TGCAGCGTTGAAGATGCGGGACAGGGAAGTGGCTACACCTTC. It is translated as CSVEDAGQGSGYTF. The full variable domain, completed using reference TRBV29-1 and TRBJ1-2, is SAVISQKPSRDICQRGTSLTIQCQVDSQVTMMFWYRQQPGQSLTLIATANQGSEATYESGFVIDKFPISRPNLTFSTLTVSNMSPEDSSIYLCSVEDAGQGSGYTFGSGTRLTVV.

The rearrangement uses TRBV10-3 and TRBJ2-2; tentatively, D is TRBD1 (5 bases). Trimming cost V 11 bases and J 7 bases, with 17 bases left between them. CDR3 size: 13 residues. Germline V gives CDR1 ENHRY, CDR2 SYGVKD. CDR3 bases: TGTGCCGCACAACAGGACAAGGGCGGGGAGCTGTTTTTT. The encoded protein is CAAQQDKGGELFF.

A remark on this clone: A much more abundant neighbour one base away suggests this may be a read error. This chain connects TRBV7-8 to TRBJ2-1; D perhaps matches TRBD1 (5 bases). CDR1 SGHVS and CDR2 FQNEAQ come from the germline V gene. V was clipped by 2 bases and J by 8 bases, with 7 bases between them. The CDR3 is 12 amino acids. The CDR3 DNA reads TGTGCCAGCAGCTTACAGGGCTATGAGCAGTTCTTC. Encoded protein: CASSLQGYEQFF. The full variable domain, in which reference TRBV7-8 and TRBJ2-1 provide the parts outside the CDR3, is GAGVSQSPRYKVAKRGQDVALRCDPISGHVSLFWYQQALGQGPEFLTYFQNEAQLDKSGLPSDRFFAERPEGSVSTLKIQRTQQEDSAVYLCASSLQGYEQFFGPGTRLTVL.

The chain links TRBV7-9 to TRBJ1-5; D might be TRBD1 (5 bases). CDR3 length equals 15 residues. The germline V and J ends were trimmed by 4 bases and 3 bases, with 13 bases remaining between them. Germline V gene data show CDR1 as SEHNR and CDR2 as FQNEAQ (reference sequence). CDR3: CASSSSGTYNQPQHF. Written as DNA, the CDR3 is TGTGCCAGCAGCTCCTCCGGGACTTACAATCAGCCCCAGCATTTT.